Included here is one T cell receptor beta chain sequence, with context. Some clones are missing from TCRdb's copy, which holds only in-frame ones; the method was immunoSEQ multiplex PCR. The sample lists 250,000 to 300,000 clones, around 90% occurring once. Participants spanned ages about 18 to 100 years and resided in about two dozen US areas. Trimming took 5 bases from V and 0 from J; bases not matched to a gene: 7. The CDR3 is 16 amino acids. Germline CDR1 MNHEY, CDR2 SMNVEV (reference sequence). The sample belongs to a study of blood T cell repertoires in COVID-19. Study in general: PBMCs, B-cell-depleted T cells, or T cells provided the cDNA or gDNA that made up the material.

The sequence was obtained from a woman between 25 and 40 years old who had recovered from COVID-19. The sequencing sample was made of PBMCs or T cells enriched from blood (not recorded which). The J gene is TRBJ2-1, the V gene TRBV27, with TRBD1 identical over 7 bases. The CDR3 region is CASSRSSGGSYNEQFF. The CDR3 region has the DNA TGTGCCAGCAGTCGATCGTCAGGGGGCTCCTACAATGAGCAGTTCTTC.